The clone carrying this T cell receptor beta chain was found many times. The CDR3 extends over 11 amino acids. The germline V gene has CDR1 MNHNS and CDR2 SASEGT. Unmatched junction bases numbered 3, after V lost 8 bases and J lost 6 bases. The sample originates from a study of T cell repertoires in cytomegalovirus infection. Using its own MiXCR run on the reads, TCRdb lists one record per CDR3 protein. The sample includes roughly 320,000 distinct CDR3 sequences, more than 9% of them seen just once. The specimen was PBMCs. This TCR was recovered from a human donor in good health (CMV status not recorded). Some clones in this sample may be carry-over from other donors' samples. The rearrangement joins TRBV6-1 to TRBJ2-7, with 8 bases that match TRBD1. CDR3 sequence: CASQGASEQYF. In DNA, the CDR3 is TGTGCCAGCCAGGGGGCTAGCGAGCAGTACTTC.